This T cell receptor (delta chain) comes out of a study of γδ T cells in repeated Plasmodium falciparum infection (dated by TCRdb to about 2021). In the study overall: The natural-infection arm enrolled Malian children exposed to intense seasonal malaria transmission, compared against age and gender matched Australian children. About five malaria-naive U.S. adults underwent four controlled human malaria infections by bites from P. falciparum NF54-infected Anopheles stephensi mosquitoes over roughly 580 days. Samples were collected from controlled-infection subjects at baseline, immediately before selected infections, and 21 days after each infection. The study examined how repeated Plasmodium falciparum infection shapes the human gammadelta T cell repertoire, using natural infection in Mali and controlled human malaria infection. Malian gammadelta TCR repertoires were analysed cross-sectionally in periods with no transmission and longitudinally across episodes of acute febrile malaria.

The library was built by means of multiplex PCR. The reads were generated on an Illumina MiSeq. Every sorted gammadelta T cell sample had both its TCR gamma (TRG) and TCR delta (TRD) chains sequenced. Under the source paper's analysis protocol: The repertoire analyses drew on clonotype tree plots, the accumulated frequency of the top 20 clonotypes, and diversity index (DI) and D75 metrics. Clonotypes were called again by TCRdb from the public reads via CATT, and duplicate nucleotide sequences were then merged into one entry. The V and J calls were not made by the authors but by TCRdb's processing. The sample includes tens of thousands of delta-chain clones, with 1.6% observed a single time. The top ten clones comprise roughly 9.2% of the sample. For bulk TCR repertoire analysis, Vgamma9/Vdelta2+ and Vdelta2-negative gammadelta T cell populations were flow-sorted out of peripheral blood mononuclear cells.

Overall study outcomes, separate from this receptor: Across time and infection, the Vgamma9/Vdelta2+ TCR repertoires showed a highly stable polyclonal makeup, with many TCRgamma sequences overlapping between individuals. Because the controlled-infection cohort was small, analysis of inter-individual variability in gammadelta T cell responses was limited. In Vdelta2-negative gammadelta TCR repertoires, which were largely Vdelta1+, repeated controlled infections appeared to drive waves of new clonotype selection. Vdelta2-negative gammadelta TCR repertoires from Malian children appeared more clonally expanded, less diverse and less shared than those of Australian children. Generalizability was limited because the Malian cohort was drawn from a small rural village of predominantly one ethnic group.

In its sample, this clone was seen once. No cognate antigen has been identified for it. Per-nucleotide qualities are absent, and no much larger clonotype sits a single base away. A read on its own is weak evidence. Other nucleotide sequences in the sample specify the same CDR3. The CDR3, from cysteine to phenylalanine, totals 24 residues. Only CDR3 DNA is held: 72 bases, read in frame from base 1. Material: gamma-delta T cells from blood. The sequence derives from a pool of human donors (malaria-infected and uninfected, not separated). The J segment is TRDJ1; no V gene was assigned; the table calls TRDD3, which could not be checked here. The base sequence is TGTGCTCTTGGGGACTACCCCCGCCGTTCCTTCAAATTCGGTACTGGGGGATACACCGATAAACTCATCTTT. This codes for CALGDYPRRSFKFGTGGYTDKLIF.